The source of this TCR beta chain is a study of CD4+ T cells in melanoma. Findings of the study overall: Reportedly, melanoma neoantigen-specific CD4+ T cells showed varied differentiation states.

The assay was immunoSEQ multiplex PCR, and TCRdb's table has in-frame clones only and misses some. This sample yields some 13,000 clones, of which 60% to 85% are seen a single time; roughly 15% belongs to the top ten. As for this clone: Antigen: not known.

The CDR3 has 14 amino acids. V was clipped by 0 bases and J by 1 base, with 7 bases between them. CDR1 and CDR2 from the germline V gene are SGHKS and YYEKEE (reference sequence). V is TRBV5-5 and J is TRBJ1-1; no clear D. The source material was cells from a culture (not recorded whether cultured in vitro). This clonotype originated in a human donor with melanoma. CDR3 sequence: CASSLGGRNTEAFF. DNA for the CDR3: TGTGCCAGCAGCTTGGGAGGCAGGAACACTGAAGCTTTCTTT.